These T cell receptor beta chains were read from a single sample in a study of cytomegalovirus exposure and HLA in healthy donors. Using immunoSEQ multiplex PCR, the repertoire was profiled, and TCRdb retains in-frame clones only, with some absent. The sample records about 190,000 clones, roughly three quarters being singletons. Input material: PBMCs. These TCRs come from a woman aged 18-29 years in good health and CMV-seronegative. CDR3s include the opening cysteine and the closing phenylalanine or tryptophan. A D gene is named only where the DNA matches it firmly. A row's size may be missing; if present it is once, few, many or a size class.

cdr3_nt cdr3_aa cdr3_length v_call d_call j_call clone_size
TGTGCCAGCAGTTTGGCCCCGATGGTGAACACTGAAGCTTTCTTT CASSLAPMVNTEAFF 15 TRBV28 NA TRBJ1-1 NA
TGCGCCAGCAGCCAAGAGGGAAGGGGGTGGGAGACCCAGTACTTC CASSQEGRGWETQYF 15 TRBV4-3 NA TRBJ2-5 few
TGTGCCAGCAGTTTATTTCGCGGCGCCTCCTACGAGCAGTACTTC CASSLFRGASYEQYF 15 TRBV27 NA TRBJ2-7 NA
TGTGCCAGCAGTGAACTAGGACAGATGAACACTGAAGCTTTCTTT CASSELGQMNTEAFF 15 TRBV6-1 NA TRBJ1-1 NA
TGTGCCAGCAGCTTAGCGGCGGTAAACTCACCCCTCCACTTT CASSLAAVNSPLHF 14 TRBV7-2 NA TRBJ1-6 NA
TGCGCCAGCAGCCAAGATCGCCTAGCGGGACACACAGATACGCAGTATTTT CASSQDRLAGHTDTQYF 17 TRBV4-3 TRBD2 TRBJ2-3 few
TGTGCCATCAGTGATTATTGGACAGGCATCTACAATGAGCAGTTCTTC CAISDYWTGIYNEQFF 16 TRBV10-3 TRBD1 TRBJ2-1 once
TGTGCCAGCAGTTTAGAAGGGAGAGCTAACTATGGCTACACCTTC CASSLEGRANYGYTF 15 TRBV27 NA TRBJ1-2 once
TGTGCCAGCAGTGCTGTTGACAGGGACTCCTACGAGCAGTACTTC CASSAVDRDSYEQYF 15 TRBV28 TRBD1 TRBJ2-7 NA
TGCGCCAGCAGCTTGGATGGGGCCTCGCGCACCTACGAGCAGTACTTC CASSLDGASRTYEQYF 16 TRBV5-1 NA TRBJ2-7 NA
TGTGCCAGTAGTATTCCCCGCGGGGGTGGAAACACCATATATTTT CASSIPRGGGNTIYF 15 TRBV19 NA TRBJ1-3 once
TGTGCCAGCTCCTCGACAGGGGACTATGGCTACACCTTC CASSSTGDYGYTF 13 TRBV18 TRBD1 TRBJ1-2 NA
TGTGCCAGCAGTCCCGGACAGGGGATTCCCCTCGGAAACATTCAGTACTTC CASSPGQGIPLGNIQYF 17 TRBV7-3 TRBD1 TRBJ2-4 NA
TGTGCCAGCTCACAGGCGGGGCCCACTGAAGCTTTCTTT CASSQAGPTEAFF 13 TRBV18 NA TRBJ1-1 NA
TGTGCCACCAGCATAGGTCGGGGACTAGCGTACTTC CATSIGRGLAYF 12 TRBV15 TRBD2 TRBJ2-7 few
TGTGCCAGCAGCGCTCAGGGGGCCGGAGATGCTTTCTTT CASSAQGAGDAFF 13 TRBV9 TRBD1 TRBJ1-1 few
TGTGCCAGCAGCCGTTACGGGGGAGACTACGAGCAGTACTTC CASSRYGGDYEQYF 14 TRBV11-2 NA TRBJ2-7 NA
TGTGCCAGCAGCCCGGGACAGAACCAAAACATTCAGTACTTC CASSPGQNQNIQYF 14 TRBV7-9 TRBD1 TRBJ2-4 NA
TGCAGCGTCGACACAACTAACTATGGCTACACCTTC CSVDTTNYGYTF 12 TRBV29-1 NA TRBJ1-2 NA
TGTGCCAGCATGGAGAAGACCTATGGCTACACCTTC CASMEKTYGYTF 12 TRBV2 NA TRBJ1-2 NA
TGTGCCAGCAGTAAACCCCCGTCCCGGGACAGGGGTCAGTACTTC CASSKPPSRDRGQYF 15 TRBV28 TRBD1 TRBJ2-7 once
TGTGCCAGCAGCCCGTACAATGAGCAGTTCTTC CASSPYNEQFF 11 TRBV7-9 NA TRBJ2-1 once
TGTGCCAGCAGCTTGGTGGGTCGAGGGGGCTACGAGCAGTACTTC CASSLVGRGGYEQYF 15 TRBV5-6 NA TRBJ2-7 NA
TGTGCCAGCTCATTACAGTCCAGAACTAGCGCCGGGGAGCTGTTTTTT CASSLQSRTSAGELFF 16 TRBV18 TRBD2 TRBJ2-2 NA
TGTGCCAGTAGCGACGGGTTTAACTATGGCTACACCTTC CASSDGFNYGYTF 13 TRBV19 NA TRBJ1-2 NA
TGTGCCAGCAGTTCACCGACAGGGCCCGTTCAGTCTCGTCAGCCCCAGCATTTT CASSSPTGPVQSRQPQHF 18 TRBV28 TRBD1 TRBJ1-5 NA
TGTGCCAGCAGCCAAGATAATAGCGGGAGATCCTACGAGCAGTACTTC CASSQDNSGRSYEQYF 16 TRBV4-2 TRBD2 TRBJ2-7 NA
TGTGCCACCAGCAGAGATACCGAGAGCTCCTACAATGAGCAGTTCTTC CATSRDTESSYNEQFF 16 TRBV15 NA TRBJ2-1 NA
TGTGCCAGCAGCTTTCGGACATTCTTGGTTTTGAACACTGAAGCTTTCTTT CASSFRTFLVLNTEAFF 17 TRBV5-6 NA TRBJ1-1 NA
TGTGCCAGCGCTGAGGGGCTAGCGGGGGACTACGAGCAGTACTTC CASAEGLAGDYEQYF 15 TRBV7-8 TRBD2 TRBJ2-7 few
TGTGCCAGTAGTGCCGGACAGGGTTCAGTTCAGCCCCAGCATTTT CASSAGQGSVQPQHF 15 TRBV19 TRBD1 TRBJ1-5 NA
TGCAGCGTTGAAGATCCGGCGGGGAGCTCCTACAATGAGCAGTTCTTC CSVEDPAGSSYNEQFF 16 TRBV29-1 NA TRBJ2-1 NA
TGCGCCAGCAGCCCCGGGACTACCAACACCGGGGAGCTGTTTTTT CASSPGTTNTGELFF 15 TRBV5-1 TRBD2 TRBJ2-2 NA
TGTGCCAGCTCAGACAGCGCCTACGAGCAGTACTTC CASSDSAYEQYF 12 TRBV18 NA TRBJ2-7 NA
TGTGCCAGCAGCCCCCAAGGAAGGGAGCAAGAGACCCAGTACTTC CASSPQGREQETQYF 15 TRBV9 NA TRBJ2-5 NA
TGTGCCAGCAGCCAGGGTCCGGTCTCTGAAGCTTTCTTT CASSQGPVSEAFF 13 TRBV28 NA TRBJ1-1 NA
TGTGCCAGCAGCTTAGCCGCCAGGGAAGCTAACTATGGCTACACCTTC CASSLAAREANYGYTF 16 TRBV13 NA TRBJ1-2 NA
TGTGCCAGCAGCGTTGGCGAGGATAGCAATCAGCCCCAGCATTTT CASSVGEDSNQPQHF 15 TRBV9 NA TRBJ1-5 few
TGTGCCAGCAGCTATGGGGGGGAGACCCAGTACTTC CASSYGGETQYF 12 TRBV11-3 NA TRBJ2-5 NA
TGTGCCACCAGTCTCAGCAATCAGCCCCAGCATTTT CATSLSNQPQHF 12 TRBV15 NA TRBJ1-5 NA
TGTGCCAGCAGTTTATCCCGGGGGGAGACTGAAGCTTTCTTT CASSLSRGETEAFF 14 TRBV28 NA TRBJ1-1 NA
TGTGCCAGTAGTACGACCGGGACAGGGGTGAGCGGTGAGCAGTTCTTC CASSTTGTGVSGEQFF 16 TRBV19 TRBD1 TRBJ2-1 NA
TGCGCCAGCAGTGTGAGCGGGGTCTACAATGAGCAGTTCTTC CASSVSGVYNEQFF 14 TRBV10-1 TRBD2 TRBJ2-1 NA
TGTGCCACCAGCAGAGGCTTGGGGACAGGGGAAAACGAGCAGTACTTC CATSRGLGTGENEQYF 16 TRBV15 TRBD1 TRBJ2-7 NA
TGTGCCAGCCAAGCAGCAGGGGCAACTAATGAAAAACTGTTTTTT CASQAAGATNEKLFF 15 TRBV2 NA TRBJ1-4 NA
TGTGCCACCAGCACTAAATTTGGACAGGGTAGTGAAAAACTGTTTTTT CATSTKFGQGSEKLFF 16 TRBV15 TRBD1 TRBJ1-4 few
TGCGCCAGCAGCCGACGCCCGATCGTCGGGACAGAGAATGAAAAACTGTTTTTT CASSRRPIVGTENEKLFF 18 TRBV4-3 TRBD1 TRBJ1-4 NA
TGCGCCAGCAGCCAACAGCCTAGCGGGAGTATGGAGACCCAGTACTTC CASSQQPSGSMETQYF 16 TRBV4-1 TRBD2 TRBJ2-5 few
TGTGCCAGCAGTGGGACAGGGAATCACTACGAGCAGTACTTC CASSGTGNHYEQYF 14 TRBV28 TRBD1 TRBJ2-7 NA
TGTGCCATCAGGGATGGACAGGGCCCCACCTACGAGCAGTACTTC CAIRDGQGPTYEQYF 15 TRBV10-3 TRBD1 TRBJ2-7 NA
TGTGCCAGCAGCCTCACAGCTACTAGCACAGATACGCAGTATTTT CASSLTATSTDTQYF 15 TRBV6-5 NA TRBJ2-3 NA
TGTGCCAGCAGTCCCCACAGGGGGCTGTATGCTCAGCCCCAGCATTTT CASSPHRGLYAQPQHF 16 TRBV28 TRBD1 TRBJ1-5 NA
TGCGCCAGCAGCGAAGGACAGGGATTCTCACCCCTCCACTTT CASSEGQGFSPLHF 14 TRBV5-1 TRBD1 TRBJ1-6 once
TGCAGCGCCGTATGGACCGGGACAGGGGTCTACGAGCAGTACTTC CSAVWTGTGVYEQYF 15 TRBV29-1 TRBD1 TRBJ2-7 NA
TGTGCCAGCAGCGTAGCTTGGAAGAGCGGTACGCAGTATTTT CASSVAWKSGTQYF 14 TRBV9 NA TRBJ2-3 NA
TGTGCCTGGAGTGGACCCCGGGAGACGCCTCGACGGGGAATATACGAGCAGTACTTC CAWSGPRETPRRGIYEQYF 19 TRBV30 NA TRBJ2-7 NA
TGTGCCAGCAGCGACTTATCGGGAACGAGTGAGACCCAGTACTTC CASSDLSGTSETQYF 15 TRBV14 NA TRBJ2-5 NA
TGTGCCAGCAGCCCGGACAGGGGAATTAACACTGAAGCTTTCTTT CASSPDRGINTEAFF 15 TRBV28 TRBD1 TRBJ1-1 NA
TGCAGCGTTGAAGTCCCGAGGGGGAGTCGGGGCTACACCTTC CSVEVPRGSRGYTF 14 TRBV29-1 NA TRBJ1-2 NA